One sample yielded the 29 T cell receptor beta chains listed below, sequenced in a study of CD8+CD57+ T cells in acquired aplastic anemia. Researchers used genomic DNA as the template to profile TCR beta VDJ and CDR3. MiXCR was run by TCRdb on the reads, yielding one entry per CDR3 protein. The sample holds approximately 59,000 distinct CDR3 sequences, around 57% seen once. Previously, flow cytometry had revealed CD8+CD57+ cell expansion in the patients chosen for sequencing. What was sequenced was sorted CD4+, CD8+, or CD8+CD57+ T cells (not recorded which) from PBMCs. The receptor set was obtained from a human donor with aplastic anemia.

There are many counts of this clonotype. V gene TRBV12-3 or TRBV12-4 combines with J gene TRBJ2-3, with TRBD1 matching over 7 bases. The CDR3 has 15 residues. With 5 bases clipped from V and 0 bases from J, the junction kept 5 bases outside the gene matches. The CDR3 protein is CASSLGTASTDTQYF. The DNA for the CDR3 is TGTGCCAGCAGTCTTGGGACAGCTAGCACAGATACGCAGTATTTT.

This clonotype has ten or more counts. The chain is built from TRBV13 and TRBJ1-1, with TRBD1 matching 8 bases. The CDR3 is 15 residues long. The trim removed 5 bases at V and 3 bases at J, leaving 8 bases unmatched. Germline assignment: CDR1 PRHDT and CDR2 FYEKMQ (reference sequence). The CDR3, as DNA: TGTGCCAGCAGCGGACAAGGACAGGGTGACACTGAAGCTTTCTTT. It is translated as CASSGQGQGDTEAFF. Using reference TRBV13 and TRBJ1-1 for the parts outside the CDR3, the full variable domain is AAGVIQSPRHLIKEKRETATLKCYPIPRHDTVYWYQQGPGQDPQFLISFYEKMQSDKGSIPDRFSAQQFSDYHSELNMSSLELGDSALYFCASSGQGQGDTEAFFGQGTRLTVV.

This clonotype was seen many times. This chain connects TRBV6-5 to TRBJ1-1; 8 nucleotides agree with TRBD1. CDR1 and CDR2 (germline): MNHEY, SVGAGI. The CDR3 covers 13 residues. V shed 9 bases, J shed 0 bases, and the junction held 3 bases outside the gene matches. CDR3 coding DNA: TGTGCCAGAAGACAGGGGATGAACACTGAAGCTTTCTTT. Its protein is CARRQGMNTEAFF.

This clonotype came up a few times. With a much larger clone just one base away, this may be a read error. In this CDR3 the conserved last residue, phenylalanine or tryptophan, is missing, so a read error is likely. The chain combines TRBV12-3 or TRBV12-4 with TRBJ2-5; 8 positions agree with TRBD1. The length of the CDR3 is 14 residues. Losses at the gene ends were 5 bases for V and 4 bases for J; bases not matched to a gene: 6. CDR3 sequence: CASSQYGQGETQYS. CDR3 nucleotides: TGTGCCAGCAGTCAATATGGACAGGGAGAGACCCAGTACTCC.

The V gene is TRBV7-9, the J gene TRBJ1-1, with D possibly matching TRBD1 (5 bases). The CDR3 consists of 14 residues. Trimming cost V 4 bases and J 1 base, with 10 bases left between them. CDR1 is SEHNR and CDR2 is FQNEAQ in the germline V gene (reference sequence). CDR3 nucleotide sequence: TGTGCCAGCAGCTCACAGGCCACGAACACTGAAGCTTTCTTT. It codes for CASSSQATNTEAFF.

The genes are TRBV19 and TRBJ2-1; no reliable D call. Trimming pared 3 bases from V and 6 bases from J, leaving 9 bases between. The CDR3 consists of 13 residues. CDR1 and CDR2 (germline): LNHDA, SQIVND (reference sequence). CDR3 region: CASSISEVNEQFF. For the CDR3, the DNA is TGTGCCAGTAGTATTTCGGAAGTCAATGAGCAGTTCTTC.

The V gene is TRBV19, the J gene TRBJ2-7; D gene uncertain. Trimming shortened V by 3 bases and J by 7 bases, and 13 bases separated the two germline ends. Germline CDR1 LNHDA, CDR2 SQIVND (reference sequence). The CDR3 sequence is 13 residues long. CDR3 protein: CASSILVRSEQYF. CDR3 nucleotides: TGTGCCAGTAGTATTCTGGTGAGGAGTGAGCAGTACTTC.

This clonotype has just a few counts. This chain connects TRBV15 to TRBJ2-7, with D unresolved. Germline loops: CDR1 LNHNV, CDR2 YYDKDF (reference sequence). The CDR3 runs 14 residues. V was cut by 5 bases and J by 6 bases, with 17 bases left in between. This CDR3 reads CATSRGAGAAEQYF. The CDR3 DNA sequence: TGTGCCACCAGCCGTGGAGCCGGCGCAGCCGAGCAGTACTTC.

The V call is TRBV10-3, the J call TRBJ1-1; no firm D call. V lost 2 bases and J lost 1, with 8 bases in between. The CDR3 spans 14 residues. Germline V lookup: CDR1 ENHRY, CDR2 SYGVKD. The CDR3 nucleotides are TGTGCCATCAGTGAGGGCTCTGGGAACACTGAAGCTTTCTTT. Amino acids: CAISEGSGNTEAFF.

The chain employs TRBV29-1 and TRBJ2-2, with 11 bases aligning to TRBD2. Per the germline V gene, CDR1 is SQVTM and CDR2 is ANQGSEA. The CDR3 length is 16 residues. Trimming cost V 5 bases and J 7 bases; bases outside gene matches: 12. The CDR3 reads CSVFGDSGGAGGELFF. CDR3 nucleotides: TGCAGCGTTTTTGGGGATAGCGGGGGGGCAGGCGGGGAGCTGTTTTTT.

This clonotype was recorded many times. The chain uses TRBV5-4 and TRBJ1-2; D is unresolved. This CDR3 region has 12 residues. V was trimmed by 6 bases and J by 2 bases, leaving 8 bases between them. Germline-derived CDR1 and CDR2 are SGHNT and YYREEE (reference sequence). This chain's CDR3 is CASTAGNYGYTF. The CDR3 region has the DNA TGTGCCAGCACTGCAGGAAACTATGGCTACACCTTC.

The chain recombines TRBV27 with TRBJ2-7; 8 bases line up with TRBD2. CDR1 is MNHEY, CDR2 SMNVEV, per germline (reference sequence). The CDR3 consists of 14 residues. Trimming at V came to 5 bases and at J to 2 bases, leaving 5 bases not matched to a gene. CDR3 sequence: CASSKRGSAYEQYF. The CDR3 nucleotides read TGTGCCAGCAGTAAGCGGGGGTCAGCCTACGAGCAGTACTTC.

This clonotype showed up many times. V gene TRBV5-6 combines with J gene TRBJ1-5, with D tentatively TRBD1 (5 bases). The CDR3 contains 12 residues. Germline CDR1 is SGHDT and CDR2 is YYEEEE. Trimming removed 0 bases at V and 10 bases at J, with 8 bases between. The CDR3: CASSLVTGPQHF. CDR3 in DNA: TGTGCCAGCAGCTTGGTTACAGGCCCCCAGCATTTT.

The CDR3 DNA is TGTGCCAGCAGTTACTCGCGGGGGGGCGGAGAGACCCAGTACTTC. This encodes CASSYSRGGGETQYF. The chain links TRBV6-5 to TRBJ2-5; TRBD2 matches at 9 bases. This CDR3 has 15 amino acids. J was trimmed by 4 bases and V by 0 bases; bases with no gene match: 3. Per germline, CDR1 MNHEY and CDR2 SVGAGI.

The CDR3 here is CSVEDQGPEQYF. DNA of the CDR3: TGCAGCGTTGAAGATCAGGGACCGGAGCAGTACTTC. The chain has TRBV29-1 and TRBJ2-7; D could derive from TRBD1 or TRBD2 (5 bases each). Germline CDR1 and CDR2: SQVTM and ANQGSEA. The CDR3 consists of 12 residues. V lost 0 bases, J lost 7 bases, and 10 bases lay in between.

The chain joins TRBV7-6 to TRBJ1-5, with 7 bases that match TRBD1. V dropped 5 bases and J dropped 6; count of bases not matched to a gene: 13. The CDR3 extends over 16 amino acids. Germline CDR1 reads SGHVS; CDR2 reads FNYEAQ. As DNA, the CDR3 is TGTGCCAGCAGCCAGGGGGAGGGGGCGCAAGGTCAGCCCCAGCATTTT. Translating gives CASSQGEGAQGQPQHF.

This chain connects TRBV7-2 to TRBJ1-1; perhaps TRBD1 as D (6 bases). CDR1 and CDR2 (germline): SGHTA, FQGNSA. V was pared by 1 base and J by 5 bases, with 17 bases between. This CDR3 contains 16 residues. The DNA for the CDR3 is TGTGCCAGCAGCTTAGTTGCCCTACAGGGCGGGACTGAAGCTTTCTTT. This encodes CASSLVALQGGTEAFF. The whole variable domain, remainder taken from reference TRBV7-2 and TRBJ1-1, is GAGVSQSPSNKVTEKGKDVELRCDPISGHTALYWYRQSLGQGLEFLIYFQGNSAPDKSGLPSDRFSAERTGGSVSTLTIQRTQQEDSAVYLCASSLVALQGGTEAFFGQGTRLTVV.

This clonotype is a singleton in its sample. The chain employs TRBV7-4 and TRBJ2-1; weak D call: TRBD2 (6 bases). Per the germline V gene, CDR1 is SGHVT and CDR2 is SQSDAQ. V lost 3 bases and J lost 6, with 9 bases in between. CDR3 length: 13 amino acids. CDR3 sequence (DNA): TGTGCCAGCAGCTTGGCGGGATTCAATGAGCAGTTCTTC. The encoded protein is CASSLAGFNEQFF.

This chain uses TRBV24-1 with TRBJ2-1; D remains ambiguous. Deletions cut 3 bases from V and 6 bases from J, with 11 bases between. The CDR3 is made up of 14 amino acids. Germline assignment: CDR1 KGHDR and CDR2 SFDVKD. In DNA, the CDR3 is TGTGCCACCAGTGATCCTGACTCGACCAATGAGCAGTTCTTC. Translating it yields CATSDPDSTNEQFF.

The gene calls are TRBV10-3 and TRBJ2-6; D is perhaps TRBD2 (6 bases). Germline-derived CDR1 and CDR2 are ENHRY and SYGVKD. Trimming removed 3 bases at V and 3 bases at J, with 15 bases between. This CDR3 is 17 amino acids long. DNA for the CDR3: TGTGCCATCAGTGACGGGGTAGGGGAGGTTGGGGCCAACGTCCTGACTTTC. This gives the protein CAISDGVGEVGANVLTF.

V gene TRBV10-3 combines with J gene TRBJ1-1; D unresolved. The CDR3 contains 13 residues. CDR1 ENHRY and CDR2 SYGVKD come from the germline V gene. With 6 bases removed from V and 1 base from J, the gap between germline ends came to 9 bases. CDR3 sequence (DNA): TGTGCCATCAGGGATTACAAGAACACTGAAGCTTTCTTT. Its protein is CAIRDYKNTEAFF.

The table lists this clonotype with a count of one. This may arise from a read error, as a much more abundant clone is one base away. The chain joins TRBV25-1 to TRBJ1-1, with D possibly TRBD1 on 6 matching bases. The CDR3 runs 14 residues. The germline CDR1 and CDR2 sequences are MGHDK and SYGVNS. The ends were cut back, 4 bases at V and 6 bases at J, with 15 bases in the middle. The CDR3 region has the DNA TGTGCCAGCAGTGGTACAGGGTGGAAAGCTGAAGCTTTCTTT. Amino acid sequence: CASSGTGWKAEAFF.

This clonotype was counted only a few times. The chain joins TRBV10-3 to TRBJ2-1; no clear D gene. Germline values: CDR1 ENHRY, CDR2 SYGVKD. The CDR3 extends over 14 amino acids. Trimming shortened V by 0 bases and J by 4 bases, and 7 bases separated the two germline ends. CDR3 amino acids: CAISESPGYNEQFF. The DNA of the CDR3 is TGTGCCATCAGTGAGTCCCCAGGTTACAATGAGCAGTTCTTC.

This clonotype was seen ten or more times. Being one base from a much bigger clone, this may be a read error. The V and J genes are TRBV11-1 and TRBJ2-1, with D possibly called TRBD1 or TRBD2 (7 bases each). Germline loops: CDR1 SGHAT, CDR2 FQDESV (reference sequence). The CDR3 sequence is 14 residues long. In DNA form, the CDR3 reads TGTGCCCGCAGCCCAGGGGGGGGGAGCGGTGAGCAGTTCTTC. Its translation: CARSPGGGSGEQFF.

This chain uses TRBV14 with TRBJ2-7; D is unresolved. The CDR3 covers 14 residues. Germline CDR1 and CDR2: SGHDN and FVKESK. The V end lost 1 base, the J end lost 3 bases, and 10 bases lay between the germline ends. The CDR3 sequence: CASSQGLHDYEQYF. The CDR3 DNA reads TGTGCCAGCAGCCAAGGGTTACACGACTACGAGCAGTACTTC.

The chain uses TRBV18 and TRBJ1-5; D not certain. CDR1 is KGHSH, CDR2 LQKENI, per germline. CDR3 length equals 12 residues. V was clipped by 5 bases and J by 3 bases, with 5 bases between them. The CDR3 spells CASSGDNQPQHF. The CDR3 DNA reads as TGTGCCAGCTCAGGGGACAATCAGCCCCAGCATTTT. The complete variable domain, with remaining parts taken from reference TRBV18 and TRBJ1-5, reads NAGVMQNPRHLVRRRGQEARLRCSPMKGHSHVYWYRQLPEEGLKFMVYLQKENIIDESGMPKERFSAEFPKEGPSILRIQQVVRGDSAAYFCASSGDNQPQHFGDGTRLSIL.

The gene calls are TRBV20-1 and TRBJ1-1; no clear D. Germline V gives CDR1 DFQATT, CDR2 SNEGSKA (reference sequence). The CDR3 is made up of 15 amino acids. Trimming left V 3 bases short and J 0 bases short, with 14 bases between. CDR3 coding DNA: TGCAGTGCTAGGACGGAGTTCAAGGTGAACACTGAAGCTTTCTTT. Translated: CSARTEFKVNTEAFF.

This sequence joins TRBV7-8 and TRBJ2-3; the match to TRBD2 covers 7 bases. Germline lookup yields CDR1 SGHVS and CDR2 FQNEAQ. CDR3 size: 15 residues. V shed 1 base and J 4 bases; nucleotides not matched to a gene: 5. The CDR3 DNA sequence: TGTGCCAGCAGCTTAGGAGCGGGAAGGGCAGATACGCAGTATTTT. Protein sequence: CASSLGAGRADTQYF.

The rearrangement links TRBV27 to TRBJ2-7; 11 bases fit TRBD1. V gave up 2 bases and J gave up 0 bases; unmatched junction bases: 9. Germline lookup yields CDR1 MNHEY and CDR2 SMNVEV (reference sequence). This CDR3 has 18 residues. The CDR3 spells CASSLTGTGGPSSYEQYF. The CDR3 DNA follows: TGTGCCAGCAGTTTAACCGGGACAGGGGGACCCAGCTCCTACGAGCAGTACTTC.